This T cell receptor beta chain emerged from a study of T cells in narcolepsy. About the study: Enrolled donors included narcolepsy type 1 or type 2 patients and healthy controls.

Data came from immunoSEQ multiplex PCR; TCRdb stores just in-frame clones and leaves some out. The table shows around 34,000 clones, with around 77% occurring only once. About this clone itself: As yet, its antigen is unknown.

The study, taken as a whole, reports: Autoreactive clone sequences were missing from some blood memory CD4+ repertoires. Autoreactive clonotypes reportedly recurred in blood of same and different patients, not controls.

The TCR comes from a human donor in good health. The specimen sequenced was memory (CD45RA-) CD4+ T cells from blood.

CDR3 sequence: CASSSGPQGGVQETQYF. In DNA form, the CDR3 reads TGCGCCAGCAGCTCGGGACCCCAGGGGGGAGTCCAAGAGACCCAGTACTTC. This chain uses TRBV5-1 with TRBJ2-5; maybe TRBD1 (7 bases). The CDR3 runs 17 residues. Looked up from germline, CDR1 is SGHRS and CDR2 is YFSETQ. V was pared by 3 bases and J by 1 base, with 19 bases between.